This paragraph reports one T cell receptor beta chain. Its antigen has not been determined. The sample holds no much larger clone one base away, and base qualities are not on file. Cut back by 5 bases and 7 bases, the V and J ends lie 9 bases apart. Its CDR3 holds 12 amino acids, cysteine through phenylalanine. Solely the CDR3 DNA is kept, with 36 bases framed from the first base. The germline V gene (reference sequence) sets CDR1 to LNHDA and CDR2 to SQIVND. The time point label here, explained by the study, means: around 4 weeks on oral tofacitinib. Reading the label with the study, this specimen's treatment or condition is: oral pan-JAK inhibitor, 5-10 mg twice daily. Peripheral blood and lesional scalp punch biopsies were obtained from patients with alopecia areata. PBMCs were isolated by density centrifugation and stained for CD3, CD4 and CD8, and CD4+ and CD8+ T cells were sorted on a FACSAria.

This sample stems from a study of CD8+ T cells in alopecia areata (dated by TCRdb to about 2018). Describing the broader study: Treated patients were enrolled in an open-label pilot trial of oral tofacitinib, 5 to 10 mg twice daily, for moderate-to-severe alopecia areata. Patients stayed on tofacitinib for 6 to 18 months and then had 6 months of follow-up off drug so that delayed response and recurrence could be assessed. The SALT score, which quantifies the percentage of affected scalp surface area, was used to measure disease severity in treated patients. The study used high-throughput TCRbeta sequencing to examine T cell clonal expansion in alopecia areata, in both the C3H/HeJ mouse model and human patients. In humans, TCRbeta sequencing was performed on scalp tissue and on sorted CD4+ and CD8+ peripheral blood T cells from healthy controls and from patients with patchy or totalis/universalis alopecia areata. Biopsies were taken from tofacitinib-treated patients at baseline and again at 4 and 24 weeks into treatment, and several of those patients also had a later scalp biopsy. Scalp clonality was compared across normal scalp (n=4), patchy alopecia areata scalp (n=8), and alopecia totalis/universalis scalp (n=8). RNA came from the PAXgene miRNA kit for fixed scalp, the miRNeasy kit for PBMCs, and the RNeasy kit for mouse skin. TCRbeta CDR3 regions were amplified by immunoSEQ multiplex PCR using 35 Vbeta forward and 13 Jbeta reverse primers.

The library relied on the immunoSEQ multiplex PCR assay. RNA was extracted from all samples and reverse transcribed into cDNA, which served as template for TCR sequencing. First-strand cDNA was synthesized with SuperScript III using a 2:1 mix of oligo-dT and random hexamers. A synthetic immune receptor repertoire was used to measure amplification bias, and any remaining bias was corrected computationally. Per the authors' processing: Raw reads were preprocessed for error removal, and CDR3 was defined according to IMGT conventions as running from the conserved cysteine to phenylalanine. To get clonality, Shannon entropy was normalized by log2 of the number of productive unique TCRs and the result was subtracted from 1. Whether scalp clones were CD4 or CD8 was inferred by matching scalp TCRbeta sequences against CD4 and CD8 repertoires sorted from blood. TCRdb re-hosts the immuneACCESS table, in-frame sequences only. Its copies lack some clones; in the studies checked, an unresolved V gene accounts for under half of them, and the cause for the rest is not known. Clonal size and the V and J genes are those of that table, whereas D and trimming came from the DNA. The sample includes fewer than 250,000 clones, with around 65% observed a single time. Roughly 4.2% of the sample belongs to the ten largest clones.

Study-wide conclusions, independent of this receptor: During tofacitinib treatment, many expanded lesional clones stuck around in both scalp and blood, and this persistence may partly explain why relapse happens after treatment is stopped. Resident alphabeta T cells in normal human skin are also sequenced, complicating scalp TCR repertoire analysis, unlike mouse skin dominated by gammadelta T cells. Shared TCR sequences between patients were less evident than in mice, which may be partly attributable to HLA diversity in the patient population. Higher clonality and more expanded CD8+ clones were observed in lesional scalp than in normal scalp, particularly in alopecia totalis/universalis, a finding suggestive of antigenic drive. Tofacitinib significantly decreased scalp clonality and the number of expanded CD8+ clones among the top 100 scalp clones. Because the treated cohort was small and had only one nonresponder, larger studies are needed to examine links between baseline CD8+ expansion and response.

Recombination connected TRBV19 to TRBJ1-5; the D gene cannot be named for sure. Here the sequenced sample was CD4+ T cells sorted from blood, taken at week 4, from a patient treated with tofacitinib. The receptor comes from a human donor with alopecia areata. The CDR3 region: CASSPLAQPQHF. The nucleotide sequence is TGTGCCAGTAGTCCCTTGGCCCAGCCCCAGCATTTT.